This TCR beta chain stems from a study of T cells in Graves' hyperthyroidism and ophthalmopathy. RNA transcripts served as the template for amplifying TCR beta CDR3 regions. An initial round of RT-PCR targeting the TCR CDR3 relied on the HTBI primer set. TCRdb reprocessed the multiplex PCR reads via MiXCR and lists one record per CDR3 protein. Of 700,000 to 850,000 distinct CDR3 sequences listed, around a third are singletons. Per the germline V gene, CDR1 is KGHDR and CDR2 is SFDVKD. The CDR3 numbers 23 amino acids, ends counted. Uncontrolled infection, other autoimmune disease, pregnancy or lactation led to exclusion. Thyroid ultrasound and orbital computed tomography, with clinical symptoms and serum thyroxine and TRAb, informed diagnoses. Note on this clonotype: It is unclear where the CDR3 begins or ends on the DNA, so no DNA is shown, and the CDR3 is as TCRdb lists it.

The chain is built from TRBV24-1 and TRBJ2-2; the table calls TRBD1, which could not be checked here. This clonotype was obtained from a woman in her forties with Graves' hyperthyroidism. The specimen sequenced was blood. This chain's CDR3 is CATRGSAGANVLTFGAGTGELFF.